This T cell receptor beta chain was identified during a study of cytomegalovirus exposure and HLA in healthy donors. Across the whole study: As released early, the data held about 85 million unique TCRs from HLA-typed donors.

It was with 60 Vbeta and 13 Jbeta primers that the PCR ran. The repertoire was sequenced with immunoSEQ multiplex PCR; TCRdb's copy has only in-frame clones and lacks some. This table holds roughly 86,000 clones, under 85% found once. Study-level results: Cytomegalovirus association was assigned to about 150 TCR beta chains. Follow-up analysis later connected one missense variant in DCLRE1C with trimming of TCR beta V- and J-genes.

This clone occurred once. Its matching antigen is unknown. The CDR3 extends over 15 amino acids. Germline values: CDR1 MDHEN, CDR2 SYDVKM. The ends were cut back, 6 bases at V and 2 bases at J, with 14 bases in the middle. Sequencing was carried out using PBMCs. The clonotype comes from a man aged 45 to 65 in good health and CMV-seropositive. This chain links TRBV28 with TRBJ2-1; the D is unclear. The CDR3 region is CASRTPATAYNEQFF. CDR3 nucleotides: TGTGCCAGCAGGACCCCGGCGACTGCCTACAATGAGCAGTTCTTC.